These 7 T cell receptor beta chains originate from one sample sequenced in a study of T cells in Graves' hyperthyroidism and ophthalmopathy. From RNA transcripts, TCR beta CDR3 regions were amplified. The HTBI primer set served for first-round RT-PCR of the TCR CDR3. MiXCR, run by TCRdb on the multiplex PCR reads, gives a single entry per CDR3 protein. This table has around 560,000 distinct CDR3 sequences, 16% appearing once. The sequenced material came from blood. Source of these receptors: a woman aged 18-35 years with Graves' hyperthyroidism.

In this sample, this clonotype turned up a few times. The chain couples TRBV24-1 to TRBJ2-2; a weak D match, TRBD2 (6 bases). Germline CDR1 is KGHDR and CDR2 is SFDVKD. V was shortened by 4 bases and J by 6 bases, with 14 bases between the two germline ends. This CDR3 region has 15 residues. This CDR3 is CATSDRDFSAGELFF. CDR3 DNA: TGTGCCACCAGTGACCGGGACTTCTCCGCCGGGGAGCTGTTTTTT.

This clonotype was picked up many times. The genes are TRBV29-1 and TRBJ2-7; TRBD1 aligns across 10 bases. The V gene's germline CDR1 is SQVTM and CDR2 ANQGSEA. The J segment lost 7 bases and the V segment lost 4 bases, leaving 7 bases of the junction unmatched. The CDR3 totals 13 residues. CDR3 sequence reads: CSVGGTGATEQYF. In DNA, the CDR3 is TGCAGCGTTGGCGGGACAGGGGCTACGGAGCAGTACTTC.

The table lists this clonotype with many counts. The CDR3 spells CASSLAAGITYEQYF. The CDR3 bases are TGCGCCAGCAGCTTGGCGGCAGGGATAACCTACGAGCAGTACTTC. This chain joins TRBV5-1 and TRBJ2-7; D is perhaps TRBD1 (5 bases). Germline lookup yields CDR1 SGHRS and CDR2 YFSETQ. The CDR3 has 15 amino acids. V lost 0 bases, J lost 2 bases, and 12 bases lay in between. The variable domain in full, completed from reference TRBV5-1 and TRBJ2-7, reads KAGVTQTPRYLIKTRGQQVTLSCSPISGHRSVSWYQQTPGQGLQFLFEYFSETQRNKGNFPGRFSGRQFSNSRSEMNVSTLELGDSALYLCASSLAAGITYEQYFGPGTRLTVT.

The chain is built from TRBV20-1 and TRBJ1-1, with unresolved D. Germline V gives CDR1 DFQATT, CDR2 SNEGSKA (reference sequence). This CDR3 is built from 14 residues. The germline V and J ends were trimmed by 3 bases and 4 bases, with 15 bases remaining between them. The CDR3 nucleotides read TGCAGTGCTAGTAACAGTCACAGTGGCACTGAAGCTTTCTTT. It specifies CSASNSHSGTEAFF.

At least ten counts were recorded for this clonotype. V gene TRBV5-1 combines with J gene TRBJ2-7, with a tentative D call TRBD1 (5 bases). CDR1 and CDR2 (germline): SGHRS, YFSETQ. Trimming cost V 4 bases and J 5 bases, with 19 bases left between them. CDR3 length equals 15 residues. CDR3 DNA sequence: TGCGCCAGCAGCCTCAGGGTTCCATCAGTCAACGAGCAGTACTTC. Translation gives CASSLRVPSVNEQYF.

In the case of this clonotype: A clone one base away is much larger, so this may be a read error. The gene calls are TRBV2 and TRBJ1-6, with 7 bases matching TRBD1. Germline V gene lookup returns CDR1 SNHLY and CDR2 FYNNEI. This CDR3 has 14 amino acids. The CDR3 is CASRLGTDGSLLHF. Written as DNA, the CDR3 is TGTGCCAGCAGGCTCGGGACAGACGGCTCACTCCTCCACTTT.

This clonotype showed up many times. V gene TRBV7-9 combines with J gene TRBJ2-1; TRBD1 aligns across 7 bases. CDR1 is SEHNR and CDR2 is FQNEAQ in the germline V gene (reference sequence). V was pared by 6 bases and J by 12 bases, with 20 bases of the junction left unmatched. The CDR3 consists of 16 residues. Here the CDR3 DNA reads TGTGCCAGCAGGCAAAACAGGGGCGGTACCCTTGGGGGGCAGTTCTTC. This translates into CASRQNRGGTLGGQFF.